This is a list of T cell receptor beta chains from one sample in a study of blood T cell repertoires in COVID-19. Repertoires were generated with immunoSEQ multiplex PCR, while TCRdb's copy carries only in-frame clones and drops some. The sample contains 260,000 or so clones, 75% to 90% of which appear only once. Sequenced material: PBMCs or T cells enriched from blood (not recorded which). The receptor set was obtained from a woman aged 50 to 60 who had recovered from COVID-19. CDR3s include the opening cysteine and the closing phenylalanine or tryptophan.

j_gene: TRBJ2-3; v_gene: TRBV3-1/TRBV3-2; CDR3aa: CASGGTPEVAQYF
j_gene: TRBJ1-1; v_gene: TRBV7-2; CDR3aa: CASSFIEAFF
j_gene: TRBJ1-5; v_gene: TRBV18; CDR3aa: CASSRQDNQPQHF
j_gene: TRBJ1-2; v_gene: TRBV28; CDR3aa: CASSPPTGYYGYTF
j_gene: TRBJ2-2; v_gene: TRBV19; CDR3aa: CASEDRGRIKYTGELFF
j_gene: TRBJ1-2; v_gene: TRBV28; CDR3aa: CASTGGGARSYGYTF
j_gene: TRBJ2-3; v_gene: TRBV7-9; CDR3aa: CASSLAASRTDTQYF
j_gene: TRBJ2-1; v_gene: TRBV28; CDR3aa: CASSWSIELNEQFF
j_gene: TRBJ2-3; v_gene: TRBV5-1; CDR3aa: CASSLSVAGSTDTQYF
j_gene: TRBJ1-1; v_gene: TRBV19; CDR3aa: CASSIPPGDTEAFF
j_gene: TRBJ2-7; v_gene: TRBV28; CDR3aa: CASEPLGGRREQYF
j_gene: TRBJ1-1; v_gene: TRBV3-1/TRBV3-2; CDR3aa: CASSQEPGVNTEAFF
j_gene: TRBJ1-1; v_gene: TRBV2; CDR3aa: CASSEEGGETEAFF
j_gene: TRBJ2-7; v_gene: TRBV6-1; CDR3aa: CASSDPFSYEQYF
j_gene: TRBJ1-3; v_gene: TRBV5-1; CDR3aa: CASSLAGTGTSGNTIYF
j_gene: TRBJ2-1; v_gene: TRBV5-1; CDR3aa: CASSLDSGGFYNEQFF
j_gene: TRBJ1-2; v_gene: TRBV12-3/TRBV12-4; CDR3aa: CASKPGQAGGYTF
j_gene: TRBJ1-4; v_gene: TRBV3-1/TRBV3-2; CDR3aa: CASSQGRRQGPNEKLFF
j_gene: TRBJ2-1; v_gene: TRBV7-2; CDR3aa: CASSLSETGRDNEQFF
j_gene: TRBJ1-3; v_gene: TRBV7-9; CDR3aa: CASSLWHSGNTIYF
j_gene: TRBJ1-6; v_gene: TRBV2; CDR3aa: CASSDRGGSPLHF
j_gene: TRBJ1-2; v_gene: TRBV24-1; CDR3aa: CATSDRHGSRYGYTF
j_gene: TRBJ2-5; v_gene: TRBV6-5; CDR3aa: CASSTSSGETQYF
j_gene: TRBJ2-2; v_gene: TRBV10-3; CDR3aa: CAISPGQGQTGELFF
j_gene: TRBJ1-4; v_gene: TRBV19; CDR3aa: CASRDRPTNEKLFF
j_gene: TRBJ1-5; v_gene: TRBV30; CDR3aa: CAWSLDINQPQHF
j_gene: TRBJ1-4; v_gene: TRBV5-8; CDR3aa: CASSPWRHLAATNEKLFF
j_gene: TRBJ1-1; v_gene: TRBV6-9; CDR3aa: CASSYSQGMEEAFF
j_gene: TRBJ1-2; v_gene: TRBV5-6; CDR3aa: CASGDRVSIGGYTF
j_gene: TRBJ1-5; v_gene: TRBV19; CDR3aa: CASSVTGNQPQHF
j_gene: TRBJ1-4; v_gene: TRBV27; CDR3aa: CASSSLQGNEKLFF
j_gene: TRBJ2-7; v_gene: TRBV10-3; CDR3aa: CAISEITSGGPYEQYF
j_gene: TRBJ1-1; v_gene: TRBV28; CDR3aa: CASSLTFRGTEAFF
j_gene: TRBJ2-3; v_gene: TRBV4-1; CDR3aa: CASSLGRVGLLNTDTQYF
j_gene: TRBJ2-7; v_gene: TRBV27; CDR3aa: CASSLEAGRYEQYF
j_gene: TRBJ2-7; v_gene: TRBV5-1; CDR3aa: CASSLAGSDEQYF
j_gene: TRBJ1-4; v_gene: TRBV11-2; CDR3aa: CASSLGARGHSEKLFF
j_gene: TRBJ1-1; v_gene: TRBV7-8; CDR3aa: CASSLGQMNTEAFF
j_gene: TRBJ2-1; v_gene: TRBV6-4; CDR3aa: CASSESFLAGGSYNEQFF
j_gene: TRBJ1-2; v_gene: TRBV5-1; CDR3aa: CASSLEPVYSSGYTF
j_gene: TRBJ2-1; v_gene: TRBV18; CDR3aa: CASSPARNEQFF
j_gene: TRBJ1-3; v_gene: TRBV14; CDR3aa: CASSRRGFSGNTIYF
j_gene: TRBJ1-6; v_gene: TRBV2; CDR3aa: CASSEKENSPLHF